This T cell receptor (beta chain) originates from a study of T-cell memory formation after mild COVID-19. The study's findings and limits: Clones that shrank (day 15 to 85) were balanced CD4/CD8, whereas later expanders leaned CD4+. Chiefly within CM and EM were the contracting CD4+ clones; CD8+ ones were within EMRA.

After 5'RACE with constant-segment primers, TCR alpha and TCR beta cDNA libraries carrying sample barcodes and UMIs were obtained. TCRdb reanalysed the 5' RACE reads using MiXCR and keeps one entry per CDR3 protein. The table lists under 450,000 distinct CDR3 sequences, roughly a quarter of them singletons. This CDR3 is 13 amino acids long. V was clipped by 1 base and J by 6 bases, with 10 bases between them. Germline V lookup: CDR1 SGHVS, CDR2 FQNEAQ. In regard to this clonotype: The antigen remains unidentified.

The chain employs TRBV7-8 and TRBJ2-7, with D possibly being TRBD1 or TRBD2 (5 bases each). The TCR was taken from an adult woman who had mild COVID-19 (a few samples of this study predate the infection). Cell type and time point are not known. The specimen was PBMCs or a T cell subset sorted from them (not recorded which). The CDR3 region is CASSLDGASEQYF. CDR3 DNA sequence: TGTGCCAGCAGCTTAGACGGGGCTAGCGAGCAGTACTTC.